This is a list of T cell receptor beta chains from one sample in a study of cytomegalovirus exposure and HLA in healthy donors. Libraries were prepared by immunoSEQ multiplex PCR; TCRdb keeps only in-frame clonotypes and omits some of them. This table holds about 51,000 clones. Sequences were obtained from PBMCs. These receptors all come from a female donor in good health and CMV-seronegative. Both conserved end residues are part of each CDR3. A D gene is named only where the DNA matches it firmly.

TRBV5-1,.,TRBJ1-2,CASSIGIANYGYTF,TGCGCCAGCAGCATCGGGATAGCTAACTATGGCTACACCTTC
TRBV5-4,TRBD1,TRBJ1-2,CASSLGQGASIGYTF,TGTGCCAGCAGCTTAGGACAGGGGGCGAGTATCGGCTACACCTTC
TRBV15,TRBD2,TRBJ2-1,CATSRAGTTYNEQFF,TGTGCCACCAGCAGGGCCGGGACTACCTACAATGAGCAGTTCTTC
TRBV19,TRBD1,TRBJ2-2,CASSQGAGELFF,TGTGCCAGTAGTCAGGGGGCCGGGGAGCTGTTTTTT
TRBV29-1,.,TRBJ1-1,CSVVSGSTQAFF,TGCAGCGTTGTCTCAGGATCAACACAAGCTTTCTTT
TRBV30,.,TRBJ1-3,CAWSGGAGNTIYF,TGTGCCTGGAGTGGAGGTGCCGGAAACACCATATATTTT
TRBV29-1,.,TRBJ2-7,CSGSGTGPSEQYF,TGCAGCGGTAGCGGGACAGGGCCCTCCGAGCAGTACTTC
TRBV18,.,TRBJ2-3,CASSPGPPIYTDTQYF,TGTGCCAGCTCACCGGGGCCACCGATATACACAGATACGCAGTATTTT
TRBV29-1,TRBD2,TRBJ2-5,CSVGAGRGETQYF,TGCAGCGTTGGGGCAGGGAGGGGAGAGACCCAGTACTTC
TRBV30,.,TRBJ2-5,CAWSVLETQYF,TGTGCCTGGAGTGTACTAGAGACCCAGTACTTC
TRBV30,TRBD2,TRBJ2-1,CAWQLAGADNEQFF,TGTGCCTGGCAACTAGCGGGAGCAGACAATGAGCAGTTCTTC
TRBV6-5,TRBD1,TRBJ2-7,CASRPTGTGDYEQYF,TGTGCCAGCAGGCCTACCGGGACAGGAGACTACGAGCAGTACTTC
TRBV6-5,.,TRBJ1-2,CASSLGEWGYGYTF,TGTGCCAGCAGCCTAGGGGAATGGGGCTATGGCTACACCTTC
TRBV6-5,.,TRBJ2-1,CASSPTGSSYNEQFF,TGTGCCAGCTCACCGACGGGAAGCTCCTACAATGAGCAGTTCTTC
TRBV4-3,TRBD1,TRBJ1-2,CASSPTGGWYGYTF,TGCGCCAGCAGCCCGACAGGGGGATGGTATGGCTACACCTTC
TRBV18,.,TRBJ1-2,CASSPRAGSNYGYTF,TGTGCCAGCTCACCACGGGCAGGATCCAACTATGGCTACACCTTC
TRBV5-1,TRBD1,TRBJ1-6,CASSLPTGDGNSPLHF,TGCGCCAGCAGCTTACCCACAGGGGATGGTAATTCACCCCTCCACTTT
TRBV30,.,TRBJ1-2,CAWTPPGRGYTF,TGTGCCTGGACCCCGCCAGGGCGCGGCTACACCTTC
TRBV30,TRBD2,TRBJ2-1,CAWSVVGLSSYNEQFF,TGTGCCTGGAGTGTGGTGGGACTAAGCTCCTACAATGAGCAGTTCTTC
TRBV11-2,TRBD2,TRBJ2-7,CASSLDPSGGRVYEQYF,TGTGCCAGCAGCTTAGATCCCAGCGGGGGGCGGGTATACGAGCAGTACTTC
TRBV6-5,.,TRBJ1-4,CVPVLKATNEKLFF,TGCGTCCCTGTACTCAAAGCAACTAATGAAAAACTGTTTTTT
TRBV11-3,.,TRBJ1-1,CASSVGLSKGAFF,TGTGCCAGCAGCGTGGGACTTTCAAAAGGAGCTTTCTTT
TRBV5-1,.,TRBJ2-7,CASSSGTLTYEQYF,TGCGCCAGCAGCTCCGGGACACTTACCTACGAGCAGTACTTC
TRBV9,.,TRBJ1-2,CASSEGQGIGGYTF,TGTGCCAGCAGCGAGGGGCAGGGAATTGGAGGCTACACCTTC
TRBV18,.,TRBJ1-5,CASSPTGIRPVDQPQHF,TGTGCCAGCTCACCAACAGGGATACGTCCCGTGGATCAGCCCCAGCATTTT
TRBV14,TRBD2,TRBJ2-2,CASSQGKGLAGGPGELFF,TGTGCCAGCAGCCAAGGTAAGGGACTAGCGGGAGGCCCCGGGGAGCTGTTTTTT
TRBV7-2,TRBD2,TRBJ2-7,CASSPRVGTNHEQYF,TGTGCCAGCAGCCCCCGTGTGGGGACTAATCACGAGCAGTACTTC
TRBV29-1,TRBD1,TRBJ1-1,CSVVTQTLLTGARTEAFF,TGCAGCGTTGTGACCCAAACCCTCCTCACAGGGGCCCGGACTGAAGCTTTCTTT
TRBV28,.,TRBJ1-1,CASRPPGVNTEAFF,TGTGCCAGCAGGCCCCCAGGGGTTAACACTGAAGCTTTCTTT
TRBV11-2,.,TRBJ1-2,CASSSVTGGAYGYTF,TGTGCCAGCAGCTCCGTCACAGGCGGCGCCTATGGCTACACCTTC
TRBV7-9,.,TRBJ1-5,CASSGAGNQPQHF,TGTGCCAGCAGCGGTGCGGGCAATCAGCCCCAGCATTTT
TRBV6-4,.,TRBJ1-2,CASRLNYGYTF,TGTGCCAGCAGGTTAAACTATGGCTACACCTTC
TRBV10-1,TRBD2,TRBJ2-7,CASSEETSGSSEQYF,TGCGCCAGCAGTGAGGAGACTAGCGGGAGCAGCGAGCAGTACTTC
TRBV30,.,TRBJ1-2,CAWKRAGGTVNLNYGYTF,TGTGCCTGGAAACGGGCCGGGGGGACCGTCAATCTTAACTATGGCTACACCTTC
TRBV7-6,TRBD2,TRBJ2-2,CASTTPFRGGPGELFF,TGTGCCAGCACCACCCCATTTCGGGGGGGCCCCGGGGAGCTGTTTTTT
TRBV2,.,TRBJ2-7,CASSPSASRGSYEQYF,TGTGCCAGCAGTCCTTCTGCATCGAGGGGGTCCTACGAGCAGTACTTC
TRBV29-1,TRBD2,TRBJ2-3,CSVSGGGWDTQYF,TGCAGCGTCTCGGGAGGTGGGTGGGATACGCAGTATTTT
TRBV15,.,TRBJ1-1,CATSRDPGGGEAFF,TGTGCCACCAGCAGAGATCCGGGGGGGGGAGAAGCTTTCTTT
TRBV6-1,TRBD1,TRBJ1-1,CASSVTTGGNTEAFF,TGTGCCAGCAGTGTAACGACAGGGGGGAACACTGAAGCTTTCTTT
TRBV7-3,.,TRBJ1-1,CASSPYRDNTEAFF,TGTGCCAGCAGTCCATACAGGGATAACACTGAAGCTTTCTTT
TRBV6-6,TRBD1,TRBJ1-2,CASNGGQGALGYTF,TGTGCCAGCAATGGGGGACAGGGGGCGTTAGGCTACACCTTC
TRBV7-2,.,TRBJ2-5,CASSLGTASPYF,TGTGCCAGCAGCTTAGGGACAGCCTCCCCGTACTTC
TRBV5-6,.,TRBJ1-5,CASSSRGPYSNQPQHF,TGTGCCAGCAGCTCCAGGGGTCCTTATAGCAATCAGCCCCAGCATTTT
TRBV2,TRBD1,TRBJ2-3,CASIRDRVSTDTQYF,TGTGCCAGCATCCGGGACAGGGTTTCCACAGATACGCAGTATTTT
TRBV29-1,TRBD1,TRBJ1-1,CSGRQGQTEAFF,TGCAGCGGCCGACAGGGGCAAACTGAAGCTTTCTTT
TRBV30,.,TRBJ1-3,CAWSASRTGNTIYF,TGTGCCTGGAGTGCCTCCAGAACTGGAAACACCATATATTTT
TRBV5-6,.,TRBJ1-2,CASSLSTSAVGYTF,TGTGCCAGCAGCTTGTCTACGTCGGCGGTAGGCTACACCTTC
TRBV10-3,.,TRBJ1-1,CAISESATGPMNTEAFF,TGTGCCATCAGTGAGTCGGCAACAGGACCCATGAACACTGAAGCTTTCTTT
TRBV30,.,TRBJ2-1,CAWSPDWSSYNEQFF,TGTGCCTGGAGCCCCGACTGGAGCTCCTACAATGAGCAGTTCTTC
TRBV30,TRBD2,TRBJ2-1,CAWIPSGRAGNEQFF,TGTGCCTGGATCCCTAGCGGGAGGGCTGGCAATGAGCAGTTCTTC
TRBV18,TRBD1,TRBJ1-1,CASSPPRGTGIGNTEAFF,TGTGCCAGCTCACCACCGAGGGGGACAGGTATAGGTAACACTGAAGCTTTCTTT
TRBV9,TRBD2,TRBJ2-1,CASSGTLAGENNEQFF,TGTGCCAGCAGCGGGACTTTAGCGGGGGAGAACAATGAGCAGTTCTTC
TRBV9,.,TRBJ1-1,CASSLGSLGNTEAFF,TGTGCCAGCAGCTTAGGGAGTCTAGGGAACACTGAAGCTTTCTTT
TRBV4-2,.,TRBJ2-1,CASSQDVRRSEQFF,TGTGCCAGCAGCCAAGACGTACGTAGGAGTGAGCAGTTCTTC
TRBV5-4,TRBD1,TRBJ1-2,CASRTGTAVSNYGYTF,TGTGCCAGCAGAACCGGGACAGCAGTAAGCAACTATGGCTACACCTTC
TRBV6-5,TRBD1,TRBJ2-5,CASSYFGTGGEETQYF,TGTGCCAGCAGTTACTTCGGGACAGGGGGTGAAGAGACCCAGTACTTC
TRBV6-5,TRBD2,TRBJ2-2,CASLAGGSTGELFF,TGTGCCAGCCTAGCGGGAGGGTCCACCGGGGAGCTGTTTTTT
TRBV30,.,TRBJ1-3,CAWSKREGDTIYF,TGTGCCTGGAGTAAGAGGGAGGGCGACACCATATATTTT
TRBV5-1,.,TRBJ2-7,CASSPHGQPYEQYF,TGCGCCAGCAGCCCCCACGGACAGCCCTACGAGCAGTACTTC
TRBV19,.,TRBJ1-4,CASSRQSTNEKLFF,TGTGCCAGTAGTCGACAATCTACTAATGAAAAACTGTTTTTT